These 7 T cell receptor beta chains came from one sample sequenced in a study of PD-1 blockade in classical Hodgkin lymphoma. In every patient, relapse followed autologous stem cell transplantation, while exposure to brentuximab vedotin differed. Measured with immunoSEQ multiplex PCR; TCRdb has only the in-frame clones, and not every one. Of fewer than 100,000 clones in the sample, around 90% were seen once. The sample in question was peripheral blood mononuclear cells (PBMCs), obtained at baseline. The origin of the receptors is a human donor with classical Hodgkin lymphoma.

This clone has only one observation. This chain links TRBV20-1 with TRBJ2-1, with 7 bases matching TRBD2. This CDR3 region has 11 residues. The trim removed 5 bases at V and 10 bases at J, leaving 5 bases unmatched. CDR1 and CDR2 (germline): DFQATT, SNEGSKA (reference sequence). This CDR3 is CSAPGRLEQFF. The CDR3 bases are TGCAGTGCTCCCGGGAGGCTGGAGCAGTTCTTC.

This chain connects TRBV11-2 to TRBJ2-5, with unresolved D. The V gene lost 3 bases and the J gene lost 0 bases, with 11 bases spanning the gap. Germline V gene lookup returns CDR1 SGHAT and CDR2 FQNNGV. The CDR3 loop spans 15 amino acids. The CDR3 spells CASSFGSWYQETQYF. In nucleotides, the CDR3 is TGTGCCAGCAGCTTCGGGTCTTGGTACCAAGAGACCCAGTACTTC.

This clone has just one count. The CDR3 reads CASRLPSGTGGEQYF. Here the CDR3 DNA reads TGTGCCAGCAGATTGCCTAGCGGGACAGGGGGGGAGCAGTACTTC. J is TRBJ2-7 and V is TRBV28, with 11 bases lining up with TRBD1. V shed 6 bases, J shed 7 bases, and the junction held 11 bases outside the gene matches. CDR3 length: 15 residues. CDR1 MDHEN and CDR2 SYDVKM come from the germline V gene.

This clone is a singleton in its sample. The rearrangement links TRBV14 to TRBJ2-3; 11 nucleotides agree with TRBD2. Germline trimming cut 9 bases from V and 5 bases from J; bases unmatched to any gene: 7. The V gene's germline CDR1 is SGHDN and CDR2 FVKESK. The CDR3 runs 14 residues. The DNA for the CDR3 is TGTGCCAGTGCCCTAGCGGGAGGCCAAGATACGCAGTATTTT. Translation gives CASALAGGQDTQYF.

The chain joins TRBV30 to TRBJ1-2; 7 nucleotides match TRBD1. V lost 5 bases to trimming and J lost 2 bases; unmatched junction nucleotides: 8. The germline gives CDR1 GTSNPN, CDR2 SVGIG (reference sequence). There are 14 residues in the CDR3. The CDR3 spells CAWLGQTVNYGYTF. DNA for the CDR3: TGTGCCTGGTTGGGACAGACAGTCAACTATGGCTACACCTTC.

The chain uses TRBV5-6 and TRBJ1-3; no clear D. Germline values: CDR1 SGHDT, CDR2 YYEEEE. The CDR3 totals 17 residues. Trimming cost V 0 bases and J 0 bases, with 13 bases left between them. The chain's CDR3 is CASSLAKKGGSGNTIYF. CDR3 coding DNA: TGTGCCAGCAGCTTGGCCAAGAAGGGAGGCTCTGGAAACACCATATATTTT.

This chain connects TRBV6-5 to TRBJ1-5; D call uncertain. The CDR3 runs 12 residues. Germline V gene data show CDR1 as MNHEY and CDR2 as SVGAGI. The V end was cut by 2 bases, the J end by 4 bases, with 3 bases between. The DNA for the CDR3 is TGTGCCAGCAGTTACGCAAATCAGCCCCAGCATTTT. This sequence encodes CASSYANQPQHF.